This T cell receptor (beta chain) was identified in a study of blood T cells in healthy people across ages (dated by TCRdb to the mid-2010s). Some background on the complete study: In model experiments, template switching captured roughly one uniquely barcoded TCR beta cDNA molecule for every two T cells. Using deep sequencing normalized with unique cDNA molecular identifiers, the study measured how TCR beta repertoire diversity changes with age. Donors were grouped into four age groups: young (average roughly 17 years), middle-aged (39), aged (over 55) and long-lived (around 80). To avoid experimental bias, donors of different ages were randomly spread across the sequencing lanes. For two donors (one aged 18 to 30 and one aged 80 or older), the study analyzed two additional independent replicas of 1 million unique cDNA reads from the same blood draw.

Donors were 39 systemically healthy Caucasian individuals from Russia aged roughly 6 to 90 years. Ten milliliters of peripheral blood were drawn from each donor into EDTA-treated Vacutainer tubes. Ficoll-Paque density-gradient centrifugation was used to isolate PBMCs, with at least 7 million per sample. Total RNA, at least 5 micrograms per sample, was extracted from PBMCs with Trizol reagent. The percentages of naive CD45RAhigh/CD27high T cells were determined by flow cytometry on a PBMC aliquot from every donor. In its sample, this clonotype was seen a few times. The antigen it binds to is not known. No base qualities exist here, and no much larger clone lies one base off it. To prepare the library, 5' RACE was applied. Reads for this sample came from an Illumina HiSeq 2500. A second PCR of about 6 to 11 cycles was run with a J-beta primer mix and a sample-barcoded 5' primer. Each TCR beta cDNA molecule received a unique molecular identifier from a template-switch 5' adaptor carrying 12 random nucleotides. Each sample yielded at least 3 million CDR3-containing paired-end reads. All of the RNA was converted into first-strand cDNA using the Mint cDNA synthesis kit, with a TRBC-specific oligonucleotide serving as the primer. After uracil-DNA glycosylase treatment, a first 18-cycle PCR used universal primers M1SS and BC2_uni_R on all cDNA. The original pipeline was this. Each sample was normalized by randomly selecting 1 million high-quality reads, each carrying a distinct molecular identifier. Instead of being binned into consensus sequences, reads with shared molecular identifiers were discarded. MiTCR, set to a Q25 quality threshold and the strictest error-elimination algorithm, was used for CDR3 identification, clonotype clustering and error correction. A nonparametric unseen species model using Euler transformation provided a lower-bound estimate of total TCR beta diversity. In TCRdb, the public reads were trimmed at Q25 with fastp and aligned with MiXCR, with productive beta chains retained. Under each unique CDR3 protein, matching rows form one entry showing the most common genes and DNA. TCRdb, rather than the study authors, made the V and J calls. This sample is represented by about 290,000 distinct CDR3 sequences; roughly 27% of them were singletons. The ten largest clones capture 25% to 30% of the sample.

From a lookup of the germline V gene, CDR1 and CDR2 are MGHRA and YSYEKL. From cysteine to phenylalanine, the CDR3 is 15 amino acids long. Here the CDR3 DNA is all that survives: 45 bases in frame from base 1. The study at large found these results: Total diversity estimates from one million sequenced T cells were considered lower bounds and underestimates. Since profiling was done on bulk unsorted PBMCs, naive and antigen-experienced compartments could not be conclusively compared. There was a strong correlation between observed TCR beta diversity and the percentage of naive T cells measured by flow cytometry. Compared with the aged group, the long-lived group had more naive CD4+ T cells, fewer expanded clones and increased TCR diversity, suggesting age selection. Because donor CMV infection status was unknown, age-related changes in expanded clonotypes were potentially confounded. Observed TCR beta diversity per million T cells fell roughly linearly with age, and a significant reduction was already apparent by age about 43.

The origin of this receptor is a woman aged 70 to 79 in good health. The chain was built from TRBV4-1 and TRBJ2-5, with the D gene too uncertain to name. The closer fit of TRBJ2-7 to the DNA end suggests the J call may be wrong. The sequenced sample consisted of blood. The CDR3: CASSQDWLVNDEQYF. Read as DNA, the sequence is TGCGCCAGCAGCCAAGATTGGCTCGTGAATGACGAGCAGTACTTC.